This T cell receptor beta chain was sequenced for a study of breast tumors, draining lymph nodes, adjacent tissues. TCRdb used MiXCR to reprocess the multiplex PCR reads, holding one entry per CDR3 protein. This table holds about 200,000 distinct CDR3 sequences, over 25% found once. The CDR3 has 16 amino acids. V lost 3 bases and J 5 bases, leaving 21 bases between the germline ends. Germline V lookup: CDR1 SGHDT, CDR2 YYEEEE. This clonotype was counted many times. The lymph nodes were axillary draining lymph nodes from breast cancer patients. The sample comprised axillary lymph node tissue. The chain has TRBV5-6 and TRBJ2-7, with D hard to call. The TCR originated in a female donor with breast cancer. Some clones in this sample may be carry-over from other donors' samples. CDR3 bases: TGTGCCAGCAGCTCCCCCCGAACAGCCACAACAAACGAGCAGTACTTC. Amino acid sequence: CASSSPRTATTNEQYF.